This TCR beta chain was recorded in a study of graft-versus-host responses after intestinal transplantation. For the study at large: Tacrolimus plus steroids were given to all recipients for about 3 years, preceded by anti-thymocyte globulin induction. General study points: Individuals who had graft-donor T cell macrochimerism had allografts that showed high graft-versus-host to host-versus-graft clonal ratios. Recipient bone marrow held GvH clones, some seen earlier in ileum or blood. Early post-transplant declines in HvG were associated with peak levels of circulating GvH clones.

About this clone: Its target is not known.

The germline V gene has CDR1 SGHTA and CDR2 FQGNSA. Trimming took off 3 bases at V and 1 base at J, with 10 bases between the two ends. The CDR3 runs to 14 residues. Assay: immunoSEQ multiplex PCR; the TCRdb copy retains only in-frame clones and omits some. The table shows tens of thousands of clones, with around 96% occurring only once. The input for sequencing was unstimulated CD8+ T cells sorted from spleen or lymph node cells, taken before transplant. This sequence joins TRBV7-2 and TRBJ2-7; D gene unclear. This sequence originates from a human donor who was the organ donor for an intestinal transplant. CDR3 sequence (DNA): TGTGCCAGCAGCTTTGCATCAGGTTCCTACGAGCAGTACTTC. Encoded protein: CASSFASGSYEQYF.